What follows are 19 T cell receptor beta chains derived from one specimen sequenced in a study of T cell clusters in autoimmune cytopenias. TRB was amplified by touch-down multiplex PCR, primer pools A and B combined. TCRdb re-called the multiplex PCR reads; every CDR3 protein appears as one record, without DNA. The sample table includes fewer than 7,500 distinct CDR3 sequences. Roughly 38,000 genome equivalents of blood DNA were amplified for TRB. A further study also used this sample, focusing on T cell repertoires in aging, cancer and after chemotherapy.

Sequenced sample: peripheral blood. The receptors were gathered from a human donor in good health.

The chain links TRBV19 to TRBJ2-7; absent DNA, TCRdb's TRBD1 call cannot be checked. In germline, CDR1 is LNHDA, CDR2 SQIVND (reference sequence). There are 14 residues in the CDR3. The CDR3 sequence: CASSIGGGAGEQYF.

The gene calls are TRBV5-5 and TRBJ2-1; TCRdb calls TRBD1, which cannot be checked without DNA. In germline, CDR1 is SGHKS, CDR2 YYEKEE (reference sequence). The length of the CDR3 is 20 residues. CDR3 sequence: CASSLANTGRGVNSYNEQFF. Complete variable domain (other parts from reference TRBV5-5 and TRBJ2-1): DAGVTQSPTHLIKTRGQQVTLRCSPISGHKSVSWYQQVLGQGPQFIFQYYEKEERGRGNFPDRFSARQFPNYSSELNVNALLLGDSALYLCASSLANTGRGVNSYNEQFFGPGTRLTVL.

This chain links TRBV6-5 with TRBJ1-1. This CDR3 comprises 13 residues. CDR1 is MNHEY, CDR2 SVGAGI, per germline. This CDR3 reads CASNVGGGAEAFF.

The V gene is TRBV6-1, the J gene TRBJ1-1; TCRdb picks TRBD1, but there is no DNA to check that call. The CDR3 extends over 18 amino acids. Germline CDR1 MNHNS, CDR2 SASEGT. The CDR3 sequence: CASSYLIGTGTMNTEAFF.

According to its frequency, this clonotype is medium-sized (0.01 to 0.1%). The chain couples TRBV27 to TRBJ2-6. Per germline, CDR1 MNHEY and CDR2 SMNVEV (reference sequence). The CDR3 contains 20 residues. The chain's CDR3 is CASSPNRRDFGYSGANVLTF.

CDR3: CASSLGTSPGVPNEQFF. The chain couples TRBV5-1 to TRBJ2-1; TCRdb proposes TRBD2, but this gene call is untestable without DNA. This CDR3 region has 17 residues. Germline values: CDR1 SGHRS, CDR2 YFSETQ.

V and J are TRBV5-1 and TRBJ2-5; TCRdb's assignment of TRBD2 cannot be checked, as there is no DNA. The V gene's germline CDR1 is SGHRS and CDR2 YFSETQ. This CDR3 is 15 amino acids long. Here the CDR3 reads CASSLTGDIQETQYF.

The rearrangement uses TRBV7-6 and TRBJ2-1; as DNA is missing, the TRBD2 call by TCRdb cannot be tested. The CDR3 length is 16 residues. Germline values: CDR1 SGHVS, CDR2 FNYEAQ. The CDR3 is CASSLGTSGSLGEQFF.

The chain combines TRBV6-5 with TRBJ2-1. This CDR3 spans 15 amino acids. CDR1 and CDR2 (germline): MNHEY, SVGAGI. CDR3 amino acids: CASSLTDSSYNEQFF.

Here the CDR3 reads CASSALPRTRKFPVNEQFF. V and J are TRBV19 and TRBJ2-1; the D call from TCRdb, TRBD1, cannot be confirmed without DNA. Germline values: CDR1 LNHDA, CDR2 SQIVND (reference sequence). This CDR3 has 19 amino acids.

The chain combines TRBV19 with TRBJ1-1. This CDR3 region has 15 residues. Looked up from germline, CDR1 is LNHDA and CDR2 is SQIVND (reference sequence). CDR3 amino acids: CASSIVPTANTEAFF.

The rearrangement links TRBV5-6 to TRBJ2-1; TCRdb selects TRBD1, and the lack of DNA leaves this call unchecked. The CDR3 has 15 residues. Germline CDR1 is SGHDT and CDR2 is YYEEEE. CDR3 amino acids: CASSSGTGSYNEQFF.

Its frequency marks this clonotype as medium-sized. The gene calls are TRBV29-1 and TRBJ2-7; checking the TCRdb D call of TRBD1 is not possible without DNA. CDR3 length equals 13 residues. CDR1 is SQVTM, CDR2 ANQGSEA, per germline. The CDR3 sequence is CSASGNAIYEQYF.

This clonotype is medium-sized by frequency. V gene TRBV19 combines with J gene TRBJ2-7; the TCRdb D gene call, TRBD2, has no DNA to confirm it. The germline CDR1 and CDR2 sequences are LNHDA and SQIVND (reference sequence). The CDR3 runs to 15 residues. CDR3 loop: CASTTGTGSSYEQYF.

Judged by frequency, this clonotype is medium-sized (0.01 to 0.1%). The rearrangement joins TRBV6-1 to TRBJ2-3; TCRdb designates TRBD1, a call that cannot be tested without DNA. This CDR3 comprises 14 residues. Germline CDR1 is MNHNS and CDR2 is SASEGT. CDR3 residues: CASSQDSSTDTQYF.

The chain has TRBV6-1 and TRBJ1-5; TCRdb's D call of TRBD1 is untestable without DNA. The CDR3 extends over 16 amino acids. Germline values: CDR1 MNHNS, CDR2 SASEGT. The CDR3: CASSALPQVGGQPQHF.

In terms of frequency, this clonotype is medium-sized (0.01 to 0.1%). V and J are TRBV6-2 or TRBV6-3 and TRBJ2-2. Germline V gene sequence: CDR1 MNHEY, CDR2 SVGEGT. The CDR3 is 12 amino acids. The CDR3 protein is CASSFDTGELFF.

V is TRBV6-5 and J is TRBJ2-2; TCRdb picks TRBD1, but there is no DNA to check that call. CDR1 MNHEY and CDR2 SVGAGI come from the germline V gene. The CDR3 spans 17 residues. The CDR3: CASSPRDRGGNTGELFF.

The V call is TRBV6-1, the J call TRBJ2-7; TCRdb outputs TRBD1, but without DNA this stays unchecked. The CDR3 totals 15 residues. CDR1 MNHNS and CDR2 SASEGT come from the germline V gene. The CDR3 sequence is CASSPGDSGAYEQYF.